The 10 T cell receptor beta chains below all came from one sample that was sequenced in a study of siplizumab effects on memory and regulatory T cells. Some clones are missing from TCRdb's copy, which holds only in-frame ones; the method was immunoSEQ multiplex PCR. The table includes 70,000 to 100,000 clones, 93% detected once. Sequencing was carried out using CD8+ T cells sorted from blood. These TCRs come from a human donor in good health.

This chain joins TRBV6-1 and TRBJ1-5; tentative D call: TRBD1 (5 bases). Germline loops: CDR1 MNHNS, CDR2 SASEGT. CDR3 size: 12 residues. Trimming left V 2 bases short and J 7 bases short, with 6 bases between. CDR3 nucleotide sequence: TGTGCCAGCAGTGAACGGGGGCAGCCCCAGCATTTT. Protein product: CASSERGQPQHF.

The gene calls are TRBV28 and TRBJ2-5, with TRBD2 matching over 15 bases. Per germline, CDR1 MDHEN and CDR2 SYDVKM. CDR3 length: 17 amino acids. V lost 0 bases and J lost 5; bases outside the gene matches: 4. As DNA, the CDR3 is TGTGCCAGCAGTTTATGGGGACTAGCGGGGGGAAGGGAGACCCAGTACTTC. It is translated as CASSLWGLAGGRETQYF.

CDR3 nucleotides: TGTGCCAGCAGCTCCGACAGGGGACCTCAGAATCAGCCCCAGCATTTT. It specifies CASSSDRGPQNQPQHF. This rearrangement joins TRBV11-2 to TRBJ1-5; 8 nucleotides align to TRBD1. The junction had 9 bases not matched to a gene; V was cut back by 4 bases and J by 4 bases. CDR3 length: 16 residues. Germline V gene lookup returns CDR1 SGHAT and CDR2 FQNNGV.

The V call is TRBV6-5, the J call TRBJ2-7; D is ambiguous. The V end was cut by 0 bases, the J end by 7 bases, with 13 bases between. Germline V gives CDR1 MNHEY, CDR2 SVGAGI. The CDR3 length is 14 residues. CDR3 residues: CASSYSSHLTEQYF. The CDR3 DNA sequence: TGTGCCAGCAGTTACTCCTCCCATCTTACGGAGCAGTACTTC.

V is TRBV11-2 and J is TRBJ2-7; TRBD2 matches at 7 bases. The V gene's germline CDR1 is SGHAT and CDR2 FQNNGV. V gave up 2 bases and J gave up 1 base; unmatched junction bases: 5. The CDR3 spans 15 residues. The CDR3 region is CASSLHSGLSYEQYF. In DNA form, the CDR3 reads TGTGCCAGCAGCTTACATAGCGGGTTATCCTACGAGCAGTACTTC.

CDR3 residues: CASSLSTSSARRYTF. The DNA for the CDR3 is TGTGCCAGCAGCTTATCAACGTCCAGCGCTCGGCGCTACACCTTC. The gene calls are TRBV11-3 and TRBJ1-2; D not certain. Germline CDR1 SGHNT, CDR2 YENEEA. CDR3 length equals 15 residues. Between the trimmed V and J ends, which lost 2 bases and 9 bases, there was a span of 19 bases.

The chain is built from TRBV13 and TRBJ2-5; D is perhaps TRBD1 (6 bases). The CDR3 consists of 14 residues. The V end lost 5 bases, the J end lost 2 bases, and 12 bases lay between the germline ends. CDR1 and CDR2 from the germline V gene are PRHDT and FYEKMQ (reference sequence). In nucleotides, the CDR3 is TGTGCCAGCAGCAGACGGACAGCACAAGAGACCCAGTACTTC. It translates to CASSRRTAQETQYF.

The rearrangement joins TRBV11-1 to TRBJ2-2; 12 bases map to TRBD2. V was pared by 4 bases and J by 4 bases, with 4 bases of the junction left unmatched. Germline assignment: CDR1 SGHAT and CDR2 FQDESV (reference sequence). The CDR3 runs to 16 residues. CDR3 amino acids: CASSSSGGASTGELFF. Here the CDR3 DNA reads TGTGCCAGCAGCTCTAGCGGGGGGGCTAGCACCGGGGAGCTGTTTTTT.

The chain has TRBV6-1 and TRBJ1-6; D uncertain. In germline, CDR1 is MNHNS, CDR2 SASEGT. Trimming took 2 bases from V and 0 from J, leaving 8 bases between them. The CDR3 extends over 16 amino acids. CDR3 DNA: TGTGCCAGCAGTGAACTGGTAGGCTCCTATAATTCACCCCTCCACTTT. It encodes CASSELVGSYNSPLHF.

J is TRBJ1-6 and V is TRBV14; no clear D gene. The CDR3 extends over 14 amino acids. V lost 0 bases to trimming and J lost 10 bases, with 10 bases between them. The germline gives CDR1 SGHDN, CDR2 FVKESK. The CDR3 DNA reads TGTGCCAGCAGCCAAGATCGAATGACCTCACCCCTCCACTTT. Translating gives CASSQDRMTSPLHF.